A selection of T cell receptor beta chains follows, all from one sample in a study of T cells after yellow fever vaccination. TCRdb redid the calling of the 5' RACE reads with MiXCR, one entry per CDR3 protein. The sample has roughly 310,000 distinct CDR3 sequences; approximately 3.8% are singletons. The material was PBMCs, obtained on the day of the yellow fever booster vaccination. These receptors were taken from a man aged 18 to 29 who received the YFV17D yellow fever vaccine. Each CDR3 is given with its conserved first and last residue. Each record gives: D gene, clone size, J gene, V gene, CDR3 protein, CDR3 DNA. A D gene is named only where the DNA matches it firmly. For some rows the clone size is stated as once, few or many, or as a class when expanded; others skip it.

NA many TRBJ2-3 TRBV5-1 CASRGRSGTDPDTQYF TGCGCCAGCCGAGGTCGGTCCGGGACTGATCCAGATACGCAGTATTTT
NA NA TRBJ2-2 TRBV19 CASSIAAQGYTGELFF TGTGCCAGTAGTATAGCGGCACAGGGCTACACCGGGGAGCTGTTTTTT
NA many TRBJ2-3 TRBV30 CAWSVLEDTQYF TGTGCCTGGAGTGTACTAGAAGATACGCAGTATTTT
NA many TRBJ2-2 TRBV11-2 CASSPGRGGPRNTGELFF TGTGCCAGCAGCCCCGGGAGAGGGGGGCCGCGGAACACCGGGGAGCTGTTTTTT
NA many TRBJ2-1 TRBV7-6 CASSLEPGINEQFF TGTGCCAGCAGCCTTGAGCCAGGGATCAATGAGCAGTTCTTC
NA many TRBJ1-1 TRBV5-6 CASSWKRGEAFF TGTGCCAGCAGCTGGAAAAGGGGTGAAGCTTTCTTT
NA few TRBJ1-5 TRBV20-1 CSAVERLGSLIGQPQHF TGCAGTGCAGTGGAAAGACTCGGTTCCCTCATCGGTCAGCCCCAGCATTTT
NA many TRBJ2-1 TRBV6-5 CASRRDSGHEQFF TGTGCCAGCAGACGGGACTCGGGCCATGAGCAGTTCTTC
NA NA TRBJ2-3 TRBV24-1 CATSQADTQYF TGTGCCACCAGTCAAGCAGATACGCAGTATTTT
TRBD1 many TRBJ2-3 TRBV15 CATSSRTGGPDTQYF TGTGCCACCAGCAGCCGGACAGGTGGACCAGATACGCAGTATTTT
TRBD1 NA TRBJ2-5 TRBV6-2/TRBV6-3 CASSLRQGWETQYF TGTGCCAGCAGCCTGAGACAGGGATGGGAGACCCAGTACTTC
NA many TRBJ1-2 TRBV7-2 CASSEPPYGYTF TGTGCCAGCAGCGAGCCCCCCTATGGCTACACCTTC
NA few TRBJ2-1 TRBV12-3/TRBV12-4 CASSLWGSGKSYNEQFF TGTGCCAGCAGTTTGTGGGGGTCGGGGAAATCCTACAATGAGCAGTTCTTC
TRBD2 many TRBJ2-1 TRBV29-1 CSVEDRASGGAGNEQFF TGCAGCGTTGAAGATCGCGCTAGCGGGGGGGCCGGCAATGAGCAGTTCTTC
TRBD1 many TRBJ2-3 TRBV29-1 CSVDRQGSTDTQYF TGCAGCGTCGACCGACAGGGAAGCACAGATACGCAGTATTTT
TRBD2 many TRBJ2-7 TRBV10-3 CAISEERGSYEQYF TGTGCCATCAGCGAGGAGCGGGGGAGCTACGAGCAGTACTTC